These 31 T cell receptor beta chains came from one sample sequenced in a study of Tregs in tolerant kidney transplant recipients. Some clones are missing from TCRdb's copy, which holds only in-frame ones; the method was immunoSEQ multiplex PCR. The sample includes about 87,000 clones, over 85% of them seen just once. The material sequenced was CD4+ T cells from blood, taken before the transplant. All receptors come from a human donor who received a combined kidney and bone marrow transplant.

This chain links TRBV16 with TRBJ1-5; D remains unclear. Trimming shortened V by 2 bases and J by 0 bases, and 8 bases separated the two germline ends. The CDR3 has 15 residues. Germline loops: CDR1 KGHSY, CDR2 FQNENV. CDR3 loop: CASSQSDYSNQPQHF. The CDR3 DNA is TGTGCCAGCAGCCAAAGCGATTATAGCAATCAGCCCCAGCATTTT.

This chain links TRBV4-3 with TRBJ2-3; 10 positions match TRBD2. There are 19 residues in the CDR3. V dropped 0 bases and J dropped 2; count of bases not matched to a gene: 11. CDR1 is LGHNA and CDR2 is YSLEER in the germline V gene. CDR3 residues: CASSQDWIAGGSTTDTQYF. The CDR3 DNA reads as TGCGCCAGCAGCCAAGATTGGATAGCGGGGGGATCGACCACAGATACGCAGTATTTT.

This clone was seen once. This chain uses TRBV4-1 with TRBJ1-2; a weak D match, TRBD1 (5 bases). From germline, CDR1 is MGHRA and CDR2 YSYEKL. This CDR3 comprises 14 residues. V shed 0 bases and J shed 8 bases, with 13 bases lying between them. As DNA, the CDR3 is TGCGCCAGCAGCCAAGATGGGAACTGGGGCGGCTACACCTTC. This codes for CASSQDGNWGGYTF.

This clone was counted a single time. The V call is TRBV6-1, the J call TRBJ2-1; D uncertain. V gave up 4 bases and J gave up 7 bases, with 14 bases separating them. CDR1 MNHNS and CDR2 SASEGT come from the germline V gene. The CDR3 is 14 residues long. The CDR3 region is CASSGSLNENEQFF. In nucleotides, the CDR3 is TGTGCCAGCAGTGGGTCTCTGAACGAGAATGAGCAGTTCTTC.

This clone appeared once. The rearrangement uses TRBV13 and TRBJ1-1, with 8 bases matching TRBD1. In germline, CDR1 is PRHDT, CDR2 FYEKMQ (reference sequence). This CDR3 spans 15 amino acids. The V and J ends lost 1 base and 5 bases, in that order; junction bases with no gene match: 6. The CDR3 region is CASSLVRGLGTEAFF. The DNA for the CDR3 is TGTGCCAGCAGCTTAGTCAGGGGGCTAGGTACTGAAGCTTTCTTT.

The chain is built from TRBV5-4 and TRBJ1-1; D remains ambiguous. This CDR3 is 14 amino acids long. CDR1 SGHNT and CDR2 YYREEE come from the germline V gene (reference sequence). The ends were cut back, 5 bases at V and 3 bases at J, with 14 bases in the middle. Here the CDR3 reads CASRSSLQYTEAFF. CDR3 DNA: TGTGCCAGCAGGTCCTCTTTACAGTACACTGAAGCTTTCTTT.

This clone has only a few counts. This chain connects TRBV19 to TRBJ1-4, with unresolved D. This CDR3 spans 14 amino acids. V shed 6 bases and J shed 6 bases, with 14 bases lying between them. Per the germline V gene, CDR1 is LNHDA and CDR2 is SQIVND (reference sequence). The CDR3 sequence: CASSPGTLHEKLFF. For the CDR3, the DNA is TGTGCCAGTAGCCCAGGAACCCTCCATGAAAAACTGTTTTTT.

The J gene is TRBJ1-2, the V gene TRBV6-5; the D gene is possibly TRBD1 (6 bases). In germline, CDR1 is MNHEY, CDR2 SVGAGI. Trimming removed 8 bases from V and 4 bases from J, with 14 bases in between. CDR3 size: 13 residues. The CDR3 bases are TGTGCCAGCTTAGGCAGGGGCACCTATGGCTACACCTTC. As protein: CASLGRGTYGYTF.

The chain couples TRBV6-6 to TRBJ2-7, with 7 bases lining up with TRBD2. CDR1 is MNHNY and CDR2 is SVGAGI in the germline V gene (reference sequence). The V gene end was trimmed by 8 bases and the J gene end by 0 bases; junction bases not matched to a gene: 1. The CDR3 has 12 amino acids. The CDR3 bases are TGTGCCAGCGGCGGGAGCTCCTACGAGCAGTACTTC. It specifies CASGGSSYEQYF.

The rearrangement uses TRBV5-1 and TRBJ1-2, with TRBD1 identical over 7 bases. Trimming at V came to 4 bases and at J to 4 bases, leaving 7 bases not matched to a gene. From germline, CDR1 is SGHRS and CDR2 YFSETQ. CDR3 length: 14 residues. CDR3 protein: CASSSRGVGYGYTF. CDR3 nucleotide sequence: TGCGCCAGCAGCAGCAGGGGGGTAGGCTATGGCTACACCTTC.

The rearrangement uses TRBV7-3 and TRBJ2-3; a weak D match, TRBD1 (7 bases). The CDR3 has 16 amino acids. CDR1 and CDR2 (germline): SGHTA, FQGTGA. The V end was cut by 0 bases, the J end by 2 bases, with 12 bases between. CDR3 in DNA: TGTGCCAGCAGCTTAACGGGCAGGGGGGTCACAGATACGCAGTATTTT. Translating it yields CASSLTGRGVTDTQYF.

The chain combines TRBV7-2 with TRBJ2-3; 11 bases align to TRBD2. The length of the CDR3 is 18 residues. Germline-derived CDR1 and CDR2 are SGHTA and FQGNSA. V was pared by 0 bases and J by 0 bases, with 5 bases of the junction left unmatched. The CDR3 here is CASSLARLAGKSTDTQYF. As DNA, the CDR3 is TGTGCCAGCAGCTTAGCGCGACTAGCGGGGAAAAGCACAGATACGCAGTATTTT.

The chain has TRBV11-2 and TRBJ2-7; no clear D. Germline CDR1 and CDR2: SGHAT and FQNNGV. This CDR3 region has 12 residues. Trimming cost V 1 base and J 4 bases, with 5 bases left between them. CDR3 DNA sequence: TGTGCCAGCAGCTTAGTGACTTACGAGCAGTACTTC. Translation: CASSLVTYEQYF.

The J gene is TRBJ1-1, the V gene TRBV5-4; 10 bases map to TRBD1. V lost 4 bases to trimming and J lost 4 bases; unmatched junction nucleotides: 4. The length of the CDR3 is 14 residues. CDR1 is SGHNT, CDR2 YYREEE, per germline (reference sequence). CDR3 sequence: CASSRGQGSTEAFF. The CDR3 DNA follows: TGTGCCAGCAGCAGGGGACAGGGGAGCACTGAAGCTTTCTTT.

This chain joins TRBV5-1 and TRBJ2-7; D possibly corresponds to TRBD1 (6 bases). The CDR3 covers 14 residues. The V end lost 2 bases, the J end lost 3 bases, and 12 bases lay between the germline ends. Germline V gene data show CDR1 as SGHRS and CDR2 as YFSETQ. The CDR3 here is CASSFTQGNYEQYF. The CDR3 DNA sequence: TGCGCCAGCAGCTTCACACAGGGCAACTACGAGCAGTACTTC.

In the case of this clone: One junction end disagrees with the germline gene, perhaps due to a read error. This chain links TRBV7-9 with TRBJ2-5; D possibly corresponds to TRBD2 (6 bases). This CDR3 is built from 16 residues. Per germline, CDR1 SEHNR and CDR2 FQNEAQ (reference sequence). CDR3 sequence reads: CASSQPRSSAQETQYF. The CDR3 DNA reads TGTGCCAGCAGCCAGCCCCGTTCTAGCGCCCAAGAGACCCAATACTTC.

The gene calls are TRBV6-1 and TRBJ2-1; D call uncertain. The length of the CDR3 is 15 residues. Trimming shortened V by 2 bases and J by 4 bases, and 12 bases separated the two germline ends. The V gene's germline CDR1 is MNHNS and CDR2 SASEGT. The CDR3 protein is CASSETSVWYNEQFF. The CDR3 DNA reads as TGTGCCAGCAGTGAAACGAGTGTATGGTACAATGAGCAGTTCTTC.

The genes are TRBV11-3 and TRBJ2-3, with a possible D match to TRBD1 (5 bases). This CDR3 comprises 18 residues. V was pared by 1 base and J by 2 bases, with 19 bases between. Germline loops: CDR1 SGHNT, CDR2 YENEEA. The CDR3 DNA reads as TGTGCCAGCAGCTTAGTCACTGGTGGTTGGGGCACCACAGATACGCAGTATTTT. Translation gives CASSLVTGGWGTTDTQYF.

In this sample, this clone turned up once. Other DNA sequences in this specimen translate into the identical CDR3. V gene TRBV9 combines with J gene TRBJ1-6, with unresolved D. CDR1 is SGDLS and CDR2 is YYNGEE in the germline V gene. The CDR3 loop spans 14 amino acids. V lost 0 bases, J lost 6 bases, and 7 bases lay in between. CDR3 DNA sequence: TGTGCCAGCAGCGTAGGGCAGGCTAATTCACCCCTCCACTTT. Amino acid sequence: CASSVGQANSPLHF.

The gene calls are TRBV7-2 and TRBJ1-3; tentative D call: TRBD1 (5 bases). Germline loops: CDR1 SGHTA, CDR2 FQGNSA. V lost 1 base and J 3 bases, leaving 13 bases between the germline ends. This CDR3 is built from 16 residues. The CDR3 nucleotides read TGTGCCAGCAGCTTAGGGCCGGGGGAGGTTGGAAACACCATATATTTT. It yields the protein CASSLGPGEVGNTIYF.

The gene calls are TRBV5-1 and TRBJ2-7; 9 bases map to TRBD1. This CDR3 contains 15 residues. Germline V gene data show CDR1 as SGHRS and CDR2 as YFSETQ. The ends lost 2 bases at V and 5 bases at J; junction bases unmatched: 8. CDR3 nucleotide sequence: TGCGCCAGCAGCTTAGACAGGGGGACTTCTAACGAGCAGTACTTC. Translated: CASSLDRGTSNEQYF.

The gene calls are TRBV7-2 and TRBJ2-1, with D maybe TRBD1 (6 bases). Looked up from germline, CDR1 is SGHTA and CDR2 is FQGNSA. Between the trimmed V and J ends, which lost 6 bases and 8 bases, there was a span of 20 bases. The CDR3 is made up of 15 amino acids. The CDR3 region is CASSRYRERVDEQFF. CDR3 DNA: TGTGCCAGCAGTCGATACAGGGAAAGGGTGGATGAGCAGTTCTTC.

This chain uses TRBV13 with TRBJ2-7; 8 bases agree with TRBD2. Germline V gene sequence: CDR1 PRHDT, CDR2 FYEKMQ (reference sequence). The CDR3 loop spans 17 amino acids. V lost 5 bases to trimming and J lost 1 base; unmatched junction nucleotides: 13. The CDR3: CASSLGLGGGTSYEQYF. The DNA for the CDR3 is TGTGCCAGCAGCCTTGGTTTGGGCGGGGGGACTTCCTACGAGCAGTACTTC.

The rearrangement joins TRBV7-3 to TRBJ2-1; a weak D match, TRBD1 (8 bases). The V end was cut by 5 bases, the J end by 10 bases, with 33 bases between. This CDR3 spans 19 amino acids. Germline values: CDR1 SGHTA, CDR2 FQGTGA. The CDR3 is CASSHLDPRGLAELGEQFF. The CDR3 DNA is TGTGCCAGCAGCCACCTCGACCCCAGGGGGCTAGCGGAATTGGGGGAGCAGTTCTTC.

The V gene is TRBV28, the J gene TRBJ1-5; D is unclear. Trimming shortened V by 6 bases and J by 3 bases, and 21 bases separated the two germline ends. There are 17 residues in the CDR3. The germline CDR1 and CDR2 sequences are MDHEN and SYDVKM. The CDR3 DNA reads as TGTGCCAGCAGACCCACTCAAAAACAGAAAACCAATCAGCCCCAGCATTTT. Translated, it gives CASRPTQKQKTNQPQHF.

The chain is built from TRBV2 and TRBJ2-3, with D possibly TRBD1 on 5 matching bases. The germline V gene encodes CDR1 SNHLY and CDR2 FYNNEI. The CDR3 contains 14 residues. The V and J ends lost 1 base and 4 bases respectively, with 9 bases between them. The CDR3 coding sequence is TGTGCCAGCAGTGAAGACCAGGGCTCAGATACGCAGTATTTT. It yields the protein CASSEDQGSDTQYF.

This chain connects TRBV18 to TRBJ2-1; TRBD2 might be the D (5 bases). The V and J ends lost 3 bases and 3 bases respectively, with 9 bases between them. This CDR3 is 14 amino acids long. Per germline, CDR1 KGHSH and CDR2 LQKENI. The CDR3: CASSPELDYNEQFF. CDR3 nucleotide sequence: TGTGCCAGCTCACCTGAACTAGACTACAATGAGCAGTTCTTC. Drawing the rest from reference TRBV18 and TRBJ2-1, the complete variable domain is NAGVMQNPRHLVRRRGQEARLRCSPMKGHSHVYWYRQLPEEGLKFMVYLQKENIIDESGMPKERFSAEFPKEGPSILRIQQVVRGDSAAYFCASSPELDYNEQFFGPGTRLTVL.

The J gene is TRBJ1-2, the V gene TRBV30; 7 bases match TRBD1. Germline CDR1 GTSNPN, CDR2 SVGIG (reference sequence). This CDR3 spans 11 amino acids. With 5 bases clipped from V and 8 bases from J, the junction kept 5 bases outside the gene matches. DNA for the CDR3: TGTGCCTGGTCTCAGGGGGGAGGCTACACCTTC. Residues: CAWSQGGGYTF.

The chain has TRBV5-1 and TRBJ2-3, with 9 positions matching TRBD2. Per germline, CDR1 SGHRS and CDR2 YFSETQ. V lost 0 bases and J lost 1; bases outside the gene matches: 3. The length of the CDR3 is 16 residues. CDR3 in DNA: TGCGCCAGCAGCTTGGCCCCTAGCGGGGGCACAGATACGCAGTATTTT. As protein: CASSLAPSGGTDTQYF.

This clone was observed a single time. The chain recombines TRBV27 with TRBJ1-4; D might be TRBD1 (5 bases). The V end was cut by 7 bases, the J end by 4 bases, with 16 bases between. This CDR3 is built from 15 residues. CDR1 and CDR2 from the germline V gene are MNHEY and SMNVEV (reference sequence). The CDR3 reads CASTLTGGNNEKLFF. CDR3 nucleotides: TGTGCCAGCACTTTGACCGGGGGAAATAATGAAAAACTGTTTTTT.

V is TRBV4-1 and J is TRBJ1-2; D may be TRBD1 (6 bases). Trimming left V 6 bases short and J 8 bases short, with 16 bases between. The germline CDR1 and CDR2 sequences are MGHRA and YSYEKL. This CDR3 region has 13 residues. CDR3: CASRRTGIRGYTF. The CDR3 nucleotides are TGCGCCAGCAGGCGAACAGGGATTCGGGGCTACACCTTC.